The sequence of this T cell receptor beta chain was determined in a study of regulatory T cells in long-lasting Graves disease. Study-wide results and caveats: TRBV28 was favored in persistent disease, as were TRBJ1-2 and TRBJ2-5. Whereas roughly 1,000 public clonotypes were shared by new patients, persistent patients shared more, at over 2,500.

For TCR beta, libraries came from iRepertoire HTBI primers and Arm-PCR of CDR3 regions. TCRdb recomputed calls from the multiplex PCR reads with MiXCR, one row per CDR3 protein. The profile covers hundreds of thousands of distinct CDR3 sequences, with about 13% appearing a single time and roughly 10% taken by the ten largest. Documented time point: newly diagnosed GD, antithyroid drugs for less than 3 months. Construction of the TCR library relied on RNA isolated from PBMCs. Germline CDR1 and CDR2: GTSNPN and SVGIG (reference sequence). V was pared by 1 base and J by 7 bases, with 7 bases between. CDR3 length: 11 amino acids. This clonotype was recorded at least ten times. Its antigen is as yet unknown. The same data also contributed to another study, on T cells in Graves' hyperthyroidism and ophthalmopathy. As reported in that work: Exclusion of patients followed from uncontrolled infection, other autoimmune disease, pregnancy or lactation.

V usage is TRBV30 and J usage is TRBJ1-1; the D is unclear. The input for sequencing was peripheral blood mononuclear cells (PBMCs), taken at new diagnosis, from a patient treated with antithyroid drugs. The TCR comes from a man aged 30 to 45 with Graves disease. The CDR3 loop reads CAWSGSIEAFF. The CDR3 DNA follows: TGTGCCTGGAGTGGGAGTATTGAAGCTTTCTTT.